What follows describes a single T cell receptor (beta chain). Between the trimmed V and J ends, which lost 1 base and 8 bases, there was a span of 8 bases. This CDR3 has 13 residues. Germline V gene data show CDR1 as SGHAT and CDR2 as FQNNGV. Per the original methods: By means of reference gene primer amplification, nucleated cell counts were estimated. Using immunoSEQ multiplex PCR, the repertoire was profiled, and TCRdb retains in-frame clones only, with some absent. For V, J and clone size, that table is used; D and trimming come from the DNA. The data contain some 170,000 clones, 81% of them singletons. The data were obtained in a study of blood T cell repertoires in COVID-19. Study at large: Material from acute and convalescent COVID-19 was sourced from the United States, Italy and Spain. PBMCs, B-cell-depleted T cells, or T cells provided the cDNA or gDNA that made up the material.

The sequence was obtained from a man between 60 and 75 years old with active or convalescent COVID-19. The chain links TRBV11-2 to TRBJ1-4; D call uncertain. What was sequenced was peripheral blood. The CDR3 is CASSLGSREKLFF. Here the CDR3 DNA reads TGTGCCAGCAGCTTAGGGTCACGGGAAAAACTGTTTTTT.